Below are 25 T cell receptor beta chains sequenced from a single sample in a study of low-dose radiotherapy and immunotherapy resistance in tumors. Time point described: after trial treatment. Regarding treatment: LDRT plus nivolumab, ipilimumab, low-dose cyclophosphamide and aspirin (RACIN trial). Alpha and beta chains were covered, as first-strand cDNA relied on TRAV- and TRBV-specific primers. With a constant-region primer and a V-primer adapter, TCRs were subjected to around 20 PCR cycles of amplification. TCRdb re-analysed the reads in MiXCR, keeping a single row per CDR3 protein. In the table there are some 100,000 distinct CDR3 sequences, around 21% of which are singletons. The sequences come from PBMCs, collected after low-dose radiotherapy plus immunotherapy. The receptors here all came from a male donor with prostate cancer.

V is TRBV7-9 and J is TRBJ2-7; D may match TRBD1 or TRBD2 (5 bases each). The CDR3 sequence is 18 residues long. V was trimmed by 3 bases and J by 0 bases, leaving 21 bases between them. Per germline, CDR1 SEHNR and CDR2 FQNEAQ (reference sequence). The CDR3 nucleotides are TGTGCCAGCAGCTTGGACGGGGTTTGGGGCGTAAACTCCTACGAGCAGTACTTC. It encodes CASSLDGVWGVNSYEQYF.

The CDR3: CASRGDSLGAQYF. CDR3 coding DNA: TGTGCCAGCAGGGGAGACAGCCTCGGGGCCCAGTACTTC. The V and J genes are TRBV6-1 and TRBJ2-5; D might be TRBD1 or TRBD2, each matching 5 bases. CDR1 is MNHNS and CDR2 is SASEGT in the germline V gene. CDR3 length equals 13 residues. V lost 6 bases and J 9 bases, leaving 17 bases between the germline ends.

In its sample, this clonotype was seen many times. This chain uses TRBV4-1 with TRBJ2-7; no definite D call. V was cut by 1 base and J by 7 bases, with 11 bases left in between. The CDR3 contains 13 residues. Germline-derived CDR1 and CDR2 are MGHRA and YSYEKL. The CDR3: CASSQGPSWEQYF. DNA for the CDR3: TGCGCCAGCAGCCAAGGGCCCTCTTGGGAGCAGTACTTC.

This clonotype was seen ten or more times. The rearrangement joins TRBV7-2 to TRBJ1-5, with a tentative D call TRBD1 (5 bases). V was trimmed by 1 base and J by 8 bases, leaving 9 bases between them. Germline V gene sequence: CDR1 SGHTA, CDR2 FQGNSA. The CDR3 is 13 residues long. CDR3 sequence: CASSLGGEKPQHF. CDR3 DNA: TGTGCCAGCAGCTTAGGGGGGGAGAAGCCCCAGCATTTT.

This clonotype was seen more than once but under ten times. The chain links TRBV19 to TRBJ2-2, with unresolved D. V lost 7 bases to trimming and J lost 8 bases, with 5 bases between them. This CDR3 is built from 10 residues. Germline assignment: CDR1 LNHDA and CDR2 SQIVND (reference sequence). CDR3 coding DNA: TGTGCCAGTAAAGCGGGGGAGCTGTTTTTT. This gives the protein CASKAGELFF.

This clonotype was found many times. This rearrangement joins TRBV7-2 to TRBJ2-5; 7 bases align to TRBD2. Per germline, CDR1 SGHTA and CDR2 FQGNSA. Germline trimming cut 2 bases from V and 0 bases from J; bases unmatched to any gene: 3. This CDR3 region has 15 residues. The CDR3 is CASSLRGGDQETQYF. The CDR3 nucleotides are TGTGCCAGCAGCTTACGCGGGGGTGACCAAGAGACCCAGTACTTC.

This clonotype was counted ten times or more. The gene calls are TRBV7-6 and TRBJ2-7, with 7 positions matching TRBD2. This CDR3 spans 12 amino acids. Germline V gene sequence: CDR1 SGHVS, CDR2 FNYEAQ. Trimming cost V 6 bases and J 3 bases; bases outside gene matches: 2. The CDR3 loop is CASSRGDYEQYF. The CDR3 DNA reads as TGTGCCAGCAGTCGGGGGGACTACGAGCAGTACTTC.

This clonotype occurred many times. The CDR3 DNA follows: TGCGCCAGCAGCTTGGTTGGGGGCCTAAACACAGATACGCAGTATTTT. Its protein product is CASSLVGGLNTDTQYF. The chain employs TRBV5-1 and TRBJ2-3; a possible D gene is TRBD1 (6 bases). This CDR3 spans 16 amino acids. CDR1 SGHRS and CDR2 YFSETQ come from the germline V gene. The ends were cut back, 0 bases at V and 2 bases at J, with 13 bases in the middle.

In DNA, the CDR3 is TGTGCCAGCCGGACGGGGGCGATGGGAAACACCATATATTTT. This encodes CASRTGAMGNTIYF. J is TRBJ1-3 and V is TRBV12-3 or TRBV12-4; TRBD1 might be the D (6 bases). V lost 8 bases and J 4 bases, leaving 15 bases between the germline ends. The CDR3 extends over 14 amino acids.

This clonotype has ten or more counts. The chain joins TRBV7-9 to TRBJ1-1, with a possible D match to TRBD1 (6 bases). Germline assignment: CDR1 SEHNR and CDR2 FQNEAQ (reference sequence). This CDR3 contains 15 residues. V lost 0 bases and J 1 base, leaving 9 bases between the germline ends. CDR3 sequence (DNA): TGTGCCAGCAGCTTAGCGCCGGGGGCGAACACTGAAGCTTTCTTT. Protein: CASSLAPGANTEAFF.

This clonotype has at least ten counts. The rearrangement uses TRBV6-8 and TRBJ2-7; 7 bases fit TRBD2. CDR1 MNHGY and CDR2 SAAAGT come from the germline V gene. J gave up 10 bases and V 0 bases, and 3 bases lay outside the gene matches. The CDR3 runs 12 residues. The CDR3 loop is CASSYSGGAQYF. The CDR3 DNA follows: TGTGCCAGCAGTTACTCGGGAGGGGCACAGTACTTC.

CDR3 sequence: CASSPGQSTLGGTDTQYF. The CDR3 nucleotides are TGTGCCAGCAGCCCGGGACAGTCAACGTTGGGAGGCACAGATACGCAGTATTTT. This sequence joins TRBV26 and TRBJ2-3; the table gives TRBD1 as D, unverified against the DNA. TRBV26 is reported as a pseudogene. The CDR3 spans 18 residues.

V gene TRBV7-3 combines with J gene TRBJ2-1; D is perhaps TRBD1 or TRBD2 (6 bases each). Trimming stripped 0 bases from V and 5 bases from J, with 14 bases between. CDR3 length equals 16 residues. CDR1 and CDR2 (germline): SGHTA, FQGTGA. CDR3 loop: CASSLTGGEGNNEQFF. DNA of the CDR3: TGTGCCAGCAGCTTAACGGGGGGCGAGGGTAACAATGAGCAGTTCTTC.

This clonotype was counted ten times or more. The rearrangement links TRBV2 to TRBJ1-5, with 7 nucleotides matching TRBD1. Germline CDR1 and CDR2: SNHLY and FYNNEI. The ends lost 0 bases at V and 4 bases at J; junction bases unmatched: 6. This CDR3 contains 16 residues. The CDR3 loop is CASSEAVGGGNQPQHF. The CDR3 DNA reads as TGTGCCAGCAGTGAAGCAGTAGGGGGCGGGAATCAGCCCCAGCATTTT.

This clonotype was seen at least ten times. The V call is TRBV5-6, the J call TRBJ2-1, with D possibly TRBD2 on 6 matching bases. There are 12 residues in the CDR3. Trimming took 1 base from V and 8 from J, leaving 7 bases between them. Germline lookup yields CDR1 SGHDT and CDR2 YYEEEE. The CDR3: CASSLTSHEQFF. CDR3 nucleotide sequence: TGTGCCAGCAGCTTGACTAGCCATGAGCAGTTCTTC.

The rearrangement joins TRBV4-1 to TRBJ2-4, with TRBD1 matching over 8 bases. Trimming took 4 bases from V and 1 from J; bases not matched to a gene: 3. Germline V gene data show CDR1 as MGHRA and CDR2 as YSYEKL. The CDR3 loop spans 15 amino acids. The CDR3 sequence is CASSLTGDAKNIQYF. The CDR3 nucleotides read TGCGCCAGCAGCCTGACAGGGGACGCCAAAAACATTCAGTACTTC.

A note on this clonotype: The DNA is left out, because the CDR3 cannot be placed on it with certainty; the CDR3 is given as TCRdb lists it. The V and J genes are TRBV15 and TRBJ2-2; TRBD2 is the table's D call and was not checked against the DNA. A total of 15 residues make up the CDR3, ends included. Germline V CDR1 and CDR2: LNHNV, YYDKDF (reference sequence). The CDR3 spells CAVSGRQTRRELFFF.

Many counts were recorded for this clonotype. The chain carries TRBV2 and TRBJ1-1, with 8 bases identical to TRBD1. The junction had 4 bases not matched to a gene; V was cut back by 2 bases and J by 8 bases. CDR3 size: 13 residues. Germline loops: CDR1 SNHLY, CDR2 FYNNEI. The CDR3 protein is CASSERTGSEAFF. The CDR3 nucleotides read TGTGCCAGCAGTGAACGGACAGGGTCGGAAGCTTTCTTT.

Comment on this clonotype: A far larger clone differs by one base, so this is likely a read error. V and J are TRBV13 and TRBJ2-1, with D possibly being TRBD2 (6 bases). This CDR3 has 15 residues. V lost 7 bases and J 2 bases, leaving 15 bases between the germline ends. Germline CDR1 PRHDT, CDR2 FYEKMQ (reference sequence). CDR3 bases: TGTGCCAGCACGGGTGTAGCGGAGGCCTACAATGAGCAGTTCTTC. It is translated as CASTGVAEAYNEQFF.

This clonotype was found many times. The chain links TRBV2 to TRBJ2-4; the D is unclear. This CDR3 comprises 14 residues. The ends were cut back, 6 bases at V and 0 bases at J, with 9 bases in the middle. Germline values: CDR1 SNHLY, CDR2 FYNNEI. The CDR3 reads CASSLPLAKNIQYF. In DNA, the CDR3 is TGTGCCAGCAGCCTACCTTTAGCCAAAAACATTCAGTACTTC.

This clonotype came up many times. J is TRBJ2-1 and V is TRBV7-9, with 7 positions matching TRBD2. Looked up from germline, CDR1 is SEHNR and CDR2 is FQNEAQ (reference sequence). V was pared by 5 bases and J by 6 bases, with 10 bases of the junction left unmatched. The CDR3 loop spans 15 amino acids. In DNA, the CDR3 is TGTGCCAGCAGCCCTACGATGGGAGGGCCCAATGAGCAGTTCTTC. Its translation is CASSPTMGGPNEQFF.

In regard to this clonotype: With only one base between it and a far larger clone, this is likely a read error. DNA of the CDR3: TGTGCCAGCATCTCTAACCACCGGTCCGGGCTTTACGAGCAGTACTTC. Protein: CASISNHRSGLYEQYF. The chain combines TRBV6-2 or TRBV6-3 with TRBJ2-7, with D uncertain. The CDR3 runs to 16 residues. Trimming took off 7 bases at V and 4 bases at J, with 23 bases between the two ends. The V gene's germline CDR1 is MNHEY and CDR2 SVGEGT.

This clonotype was found many times. V and J are TRBV6-1 and TRBJ2-7; the match to TRBD2 covers 10 bases. Germline values: CDR1 MNHNS, CDR2 SASEGT. V dropped 6 bases and J dropped 5; count of bases not matched to a gene: 16. There are 17 residues in the CDR3. CDR3 nucleotide sequence: TGTGCCAGCAGCCGCAGTCCGGGGCGAGCGGGGGGGGACGAGCAGTACTTC. Its protein is CASSRSPGRAGGDEQYF.

This clonotype was counted at least ten times. This sequence joins TRBV7-3 and TRBJ1-1; TRBD1 aligns across 9 bases. V shed 4 bases, J shed 5 bases, and the junction held 2 bases outside the gene matches. CDR1 is SGHTA and CDR2 is FQGTGA in the germline V gene. The CDR3 covers 13 residues. This CDR3 reads CASSYRGLTEAFF. DNA for the CDR3: TGTGCCAGCAGCTACAGGGGGCTGACTGAAGCTTTCTTT. The full variable domain, with the rest looked up from reference TRBV7-3 and TRBJ1-1, is GAGVSQTPSNKVTEKGKYVELRCDPISGHTALYWYRQSLGQGPEFLIYFQGTGAADDSGLPNDRFFAVRPEGSVSTLKIQRTERGDSAVYLCASSYRGLTEAFFGQGTRLTVV.

The rearrangement joins TRBV18 to TRBJ1-2, with TRBD1 matching over 7 bases. Germline V CDR1 and CDR2: KGHSH, LQKENI. V lost 3 bases, J lost 8 bases, and 6 bases stayed unmatched. The CDR3 has 13 amino acids. In DNA form, the CDR3 reads TGTGCCAGCTCACCGGAACAGGGGAACGGCTACACCTTC. This sequence encodes CASSPEQGNGYTF.